Listed below are T cell receptor beta chains from one sample, sequenced in a study of T cells in Graves' hyperthyroidism and ophthalmopathy. TCRdb recomputed calls from the multiplex PCR reads with MiXCR, one row per CDR3 protein. The sample records around 450,000 distinct CDR3 sequences, around 15% being singletons. The sample consisted of blood. These receptor sequences come from a young woman with Graves' hyperthyroidism. CDR3s include the opening cysteine and the closing phenylalanine or tryptophan. A D gene is named only where the DNA matches it firmly. Clone size is shown for a subset of rows, as once, few, many or a class of expanded clone.

d_call: -; j_call: TRBJ2-7; v_call: TRBV27; clone_size: many; cdr3_aa: CASSFSVGGSYEQYF; cdr3_nt: TGTGCCAGCAGTTTTTCTGTGGGGGGCTCCTACGAGCAGTACTTC
d_call: -; j_call: TRBJ2-3; v_call: TRBV5-1; clone_size: -; cdr3_aa: CASGIDSSTDTQYF; cdr3_nt: TGCGCCAGTGGTATTGACAGTAGCACAGATACGCAGTATTTT
d_call: -; j_call: TRBJ2-1; v_call: TRBV5-8; clone_size: few; cdr3_aa: CASSFYVGNEQFF; cdr3_nt: TGTGCCAGCAGCTTTTACGTAGGCAATGAGCAGTTCTTC
d_call: TRBD2; j_call: TRBJ2-7; v_call: TRBV7-2; clone_size: many; cdr3_aa: CASSPSSGRSYEQYF; cdr3_nt: TGTGCCAGCAGCCCTAGTAGCGGGAGGTCGTACGAGCAGTACTTC
d_call: -; j_call: TRBJ1-5; v_call: TRBV6-1; clone_size: few; cdr3_aa: CASSPGRENQPQHF; cdr3_nt: TGTGCCAGCAGCCCGGGACGAGAGAATCAGCCCCAGCATTTT
d_call: -; j_call: TRBJ1-5; v_call: TRBV4-2; clone_size: few; cdr3_aa: CASSQGGGRDSNQPQHF; cdr3_nt: TGTGCCAGCAGCCAAGGAGGTGGAAGGGATAGCAATCAGCCCCAGCATTTT
d_call: TRBD1; j_call: TRBJ1-1; v_call: TRBV6-1; clone_size: many; cdr3_aa: CASKGPTGGADTEAFF; cdr3_nt: TGTGCCAGCAAAGGGCCAACAGGGGGGGCGGACACTGAAGCTTTCTTT
d_call: TRBD2; j_call: TRBJ2-1; v_call: TRBV30; clone_size: many; cdr3_aa: CAWSVGLAGVEFF; cdr3_nt: TGTGCCTGGAGTGTAGGACTAGCGGGAGTCGAGTTCTTC
d_call: TRBD2; j_call: TRBJ2-7; v_call: TRBV20-1; clone_size: few; cdr3_aa: CSARTSGLDFYEQYF; cdr3_nt: TGCAGTGCTAGGACTAGCGGGTTAGATTTCTACGAGCAGTACTTC
d_call: -; j_call: TRBJ2-3; v_call: TRBV20-1; clone_size: once; cdr3_aa: CSARVRRGNTDTQYF; cdr3_nt: TGCAGTGCTAGAGTACGGAGGGGTAACACAGATACGCAGTATTTT
d_call: TRBD2; j_call: TRBJ2-1; v_call: TRBV4-1; clone_size: once; cdr3_aa: CASTMGTSGSYEQFF; cdr3_nt: TGCGCCAGCACCATGGGGACTAGCGGATCCTACGAGCAGTTCTTC
d_call: -; j_call: TRBJ2-6; v_call: TRBV11-2; clone_size: many; cdr3_aa: CASSLLSGANVLTF; cdr3_nt: TGTGCCAGCAGCTTACTCTCCGGGGCCAACGTCCTGACTTTC
d_call: -; j_call: TRBJ2-5; v_call: TRBV28; clone_size: many; cdr3_aa: CASSLGGARETQYF; cdr3_nt: TGTGCCAGCAGCTTAGGCGGGGCGAGGGAGACCCAGTACTTC